A selection of T cell receptor beta chains follows, all from one sample in a study of blood T cell repertoires in COVID-19. TCRdb's copy holds only in-frame clones and misses some; the assay was immunoSEQ multiplex PCR. The sample lists roughly 430,000 clones; roughly 88% were seen once. Sequencing was performed on PBMCs or T cells enriched from blood (not recorded which). All receptors derive from a woman aged 35 to 49 with acute COVID-19. Each CDR3 is given with its conserved first and last residue. D genes are given only for firm matches. Clone size appears in some rows only: once, few, many, or a class for an expanded clone.

clone_size: NA
v_call: TRBV15
j_call: TRBJ2-3
d_call: NA
cdr3_nt: TGTGCCACCAGCAGAGATTCAGCGGGGACACGCACAGATACGCAGTATTTT
cdr3_aa: CATSRDSAGTRTDTQYF

clone_size: once
v_call: TRBV5-1
j_call: TRBJ2-5
d_call: TRBD1
cdr3_nt: TGCGCCAGCAGCTTGCCCCCAACAGGGGGTCAAGAGACCCAGTACTTC
cdr3_aa: CASSLPPTGGQETQYF

clone_size: NA
v_call: TRBV5-5
j_call: TRBJ1-2
d_call: NA
cdr3_nt: TGTGCCAGCAGCCCACATGGACAGGGCTACACCTTC
cdr3_aa: CASSPHGQGYTF

clone_size: once
v_call: TRBV10-1
j_call: TRBJ1-6
d_call: NA
cdr3_nt: TGCGCCAGCAGTGAGGTCGAGGCATTTGGCCCCGTGAATTCACCCCTCCACTTT
cdr3_aa: CASSEVEAFGPVNSPLHF

clone_size: NA
v_call: TRBV5-1
j_call: TRBJ1-6
d_call: NA
cdr3_nt: TGCGCCAGCAGCTTGAACAGTGATTCACCCCTCCACTTT
cdr3_aa: CASSLNSDSPLHF

clone_size: NA
v_call: TRBV29-1
j_call: TRBJ1-5
d_call: TRBD1
cdr3_nt: TGCAGCGTCGCAGGACAGGGAAATCAGCCCCAGCATTTT
cdr3_aa: CSVAGQGNQPQHF

clone_size: NA
v_call: TRBV29-1
j_call: TRBJ1-1
d_call: NA
cdr3_nt: TGCAGCGTTGATGGCCGCAACACTGAAGCTTTCTTT
cdr3_aa: CSVDGRNTEAFF

clone_size: NA
v_call: TRBV2
j_call: TRBJ1-2
d_call: NA
cdr3_nt: TGTGCCAGCAGTGGCACAACAGGCTCCATTACTAACTATGGCTACACCTTC
cdr3_aa: CASSGTTGSITNYGYTF

clone_size: NA
v_call: TRBV5-1
j_call: TRBJ2-3
d_call: TRBD2
cdr3_nt: TGCGCCAGCAGCCAGGCCGCGGGAGGGGGCTCGGATACGCAGTATTTT
cdr3_aa: CASSQAAGGGSDTQYF

clone_size: NA
v_call: TRBV19
j_call: TRBJ2-4
d_call: TRBD2
cdr3_nt: TGTGCCAGTAGTCTAGCGGGGGAGGGGAACATTCAGTACTTC
cdr3_aa: CASSLAGEGNIQYF

clone_size: once
v_call: TRBV4-1
j_call: TRBJ2-2
d_call: NA
cdr3_nt: TGCGCCAGCAGCCAACTTGGGCGGGCAAACACCGGGGAGCTGTTTTTT
cdr3_aa: CASSQLGRANTGELFF

clone_size: NA
v_call: TRBV30
j_call: TRBJ1-4
d_call: TRBD1
cdr3_nt: TGTGCCTGGAGTCCCACCGACAGGGGTGGAAAACTGTTTTTT
cdr3_aa: CAWSPTDRGGKLFF

clone_size: NA
v_call: TRBV5-1
j_call: TRBJ2-5
d_call: TRBD2
cdr3_nt: TGCGCCAGCAGCTTGAAAACTAGCGAAGAGACCCAGTACTTC
cdr3_aa: CASSLKTSEETQYF

clone_size: NA
v_call: TRBV29-1
j_call: TRBJ1-1
d_call: NA
cdr3_nt: TGCAGCGTTGAGGGAGACCACACTGAAGCTTTCTTT
cdr3_aa: CSVEGDHTEAFF

clone_size: NA
v_call: TRBV4-1
j_call: TRBJ2-5
d_call: NA
cdr3_nt: TGCGCCAGCAGCCAAGAGGCGGGCCAGACCCAAGAGACCCAGTACTTC
cdr3_aa: CASSQEAGQTQETQYF

clone_size: NA
v_call: TRBV15
j_call: TRBJ1-3
d_call: TRBD1
cdr3_nt: TGTGCCACCAGCAGAGTTCAGGGGGCCCAATACTCTGGAAACACCATATATTTT
cdr3_aa: CATSRVQGAQYSGNTIYF

clone_size: NA
v_call: TRBV24-1
j_call: TRBJ1-2
d_call: TRBD1
cdr3_nt: TGTGCCACCAGTGGTCAGGGGGTGTCGGTAGGCTACACCTTC
cdr3_aa: CATSGQGVSVGYTF

clone_size: NA
v_call: TRBV7-8
j_call: TRBJ2-4
d_call: TRBD2
cdr3_nt: TGTGCCAGCAGCTCGCGGGGGGACGGCATTCAGTACTTC
cdr3_aa: CASSSRGDGIQYF

clone_size: NA
v_call: TRBV7-9
j_call: TRBJ1-1
d_call: NA
cdr3_nt: TGTGCCAGCAGCTTAGTCCCGGGAACCAATGAAGCTTTCTTT
cdr3_aa: CASSLVPGTNEAFF

clone_size: NA
v_call: TRBV11-2
j_call: TRBJ2-5
d_call: NA
cdr3_nt: TGTGCCAGCAGAGATTGGGGGCGCCGGCAAGAGACCCAGTACTTC
cdr3_aa: CASRDWGRRQETQYF

clone_size: many
v_call: TRBV7-9
j_call: TRBJ1-3
d_call: TRBD1
cdr3_nt: TGTGCCAGCAGCTTTGGACAGGGCTCTGGAAACACCATATATTTT
cdr3_aa: CASSFGQGSGNTIYF

clone_size: NA
v_call: TRBV19
j_call: TRBJ1-6
d_call: NA
cdr3_nt: TGTGCCAGTAGTATGGACAGTGATAATTCACCCCTCCACTTT
cdr3_aa: CASSMDSDNSPLHF

clone_size: NA
v_call: TRBV6-5
j_call: TRBJ1-4
d_call: TRBD1
cdr3_nt: TGTGCCAGCACCGTGACAGGGACTAATGAAAAACTGTTTTTT
cdr3_aa: CASTVTGTNEKLFF

clone_size: NA
v_call: TRBV15
j_call: TRBJ2-5
d_call: TRBD1
cdr3_nt: TGTGCCACCAGCAGACAGCAGGGGGCAGAGACCCAGTACTTC
cdr3_aa: CATSRQQGAETQYF

clone_size: NA
v_call: TRBV14
j_call: TRBJ2-6
d_call: NA
cdr3_nt: TGTGCCAGCAGCCAAGAAAGGACCGGGAGCTCTGGGGCCAACGTCCTGACTTTC
cdr3_aa: CASSQERTGSSGANVLTF

clone_size: NA
v_call: TRBV6-5
j_call: TRBJ1-6
d_call: NA
cdr3_nt: TGTGCCAGCTCAATCTCCCGGCTCCACTTT
cdr3_aa: CASSISRLHF

clone_size: NA
v_call: TRBV18
j_call: TRBJ2-1
d_call: TRBD1
cdr3_nt: TGTGCCACGGGGACAGGGTCCTACAATGAGCAGTTCTTC
cdr3_aa: CATGTGSYNEQFF

clone_size: NA
v_call: TRBV5-6
j_call: TRBJ2-2
d_call: NA
cdr3_nt: TGTGCCAGCAGCTTGGCCGAGTGGGGGCCCGGGGAGCTGTTTTTT
cdr3_aa: CASSLAEWGPGELFF

clone_size: NA
v_call: TRBV2
j_call: TRBJ2-3
d_call: NA
cdr3_nt: TGTGCCAGCAGTGATCAGGGGACAGATACGCAGTATTTT
cdr3_aa: CASSDQGTDTQYF

clone_size: NA
v_call: TRBV20-1
j_call: TRBJ1-2
d_call: NA
cdr3_nt: TGCAGTGCATCAACAGGGTTTGGCTACACCTTC
cdr3_aa: CSASTGFGYTF

clone_size: NA
v_call: TRBV30
j_call: TRBJ1-2
d_call: NA
cdr3_nt: TGTGCCTGGACGCAGGGGTATGGCTACACCTTC
cdr3_aa: CAWTQGYGYTF

clone_size: NA
v_call: TRBV5-1
j_call: TRBJ1-6
d_call: NA
cdr3_nt: TGCGCCAGCAGATCTCCTAGCTCCTATAATTCACCCCTCCACTTT
cdr3_aa: CASRSPSSYNSPLHF

clone_size: NA
v_call: TRBV5-5
j_call: TRBJ2-2
d_call: NA
cdr3_nt: TGTGCCAGCAGCAATCCGGGAACAGGGCTCACCGGGGAGCTGTTTTTT
cdr3_aa: CASSNPGTGLTGELFF

clone_size: NA
v_call: TRBV5-1
j_call: TRBJ2-3
d_call: TRBD2
cdr3_nt: TGCGCCAGCAGCTTGGGACTAGCGCGTTCTAGCACAGATACGCAGTATTTT
cdr3_aa: CASSLGLARSSTDTQYF

clone_size: NA
v_call: TRBV4-2
j_call: TRBJ2-7
d_call: NA
cdr3_nt: TGTGCCAGCAGCCAAGATTTTTCAGAGCGAAAGTACGAGCAGTACTTC
cdr3_aa: CASSQDFSERKYEQYF

clone_size: NA
v_call: TRBV7-9
j_call: TRBJ1-2
d_call: NA
cdr3_nt: TGTGCCAGCAGCACGCCTGGTGGCACCTCTAACTATGGCTACACCTTC
cdr3_aa: CASSTPGGTSNYGYTF

clone_size: NA
v_call: TRBV6-2/TRBV6-3
j_call: TRBJ1-1
d_call: TRBD1
cdr3_nt: TGTGCCAGCAGTAGAACAGGGGTGAACACTGAAGCTTTCTTT
cdr3_aa: CASSRTGVNTEAFF

clone_size: NA
v_call: TRBV24-1
j_call: TRBJ2-6
d_call: NA
cdr3_nt: TGTGCCACCCTCCCTCGTACTGGGGCCAACGTCCTGACTTTC
cdr3_aa: CATLPRTGANVLTF

clone_size: medium-sized
v_call: TRBV5-4
j_call: TRBJ2-7
d_call: NA
cdr3_nt: TGTGCCAGCAGCGGAGGTGGCAGAGTATACGAGCAGTACTTC
cdr3_aa: CASSGGGRVYEQYF

clone_size: once
v_call: TRBV5-1
j_call: TRBJ2-3
d_call: TRBD2
cdr3_nt: TGCGCCAGCAGCTTGGGACTAGCGGGGGGGACGGATACGCAGTATTTT
cdr3_aa: CASSLGLAGGTDTQYF

clone_size: NA
v_call: TRBV7-2
j_call: TRBJ2-1
d_call: TRBD2
cdr3_nt: TGTGCCAGCAGCTCCCGACTAGCGGGGGTGAAGTTCTTC
cdr3_aa: CASSSRLAGVKFF

clone_size: NA
v_call: TRBV3-1/TRBV3-2
j_call: TRBJ2-3
d_call: NA
cdr3_nt: TGTGCCAGCAGCCTACAGAGTAGCACAGATACGCAGTATTTT
cdr3_aa: CASSLQSSTDTQYF

clone_size: NA
v_call: TRBV3-1/TRBV3-2
j_call: TRBJ2-7
d_call: TRBD1
cdr3_nt: TGTGCCAGCAGCCAACGGACAGGAACCTACGAGCAGTACTTC
cdr3_aa: CASSQRTGTYEQYF

clone_size: NA
v_call: TRBV12-3/TRBV12-4
j_call: TRBJ1-3
d_call: NA
cdr3_nt: TGTGCCAGCAGGGGCCGCTCTGGAAACACCATATATTTT
cdr3_aa: CASRGRSGNTIYF

clone_size: NA
v_call: TRBV25-1
j_call: TRBJ2-2
d_call: NA
cdr3_nt: TGTGCCAGCAGTGACAGGGGTATTACCGGGGAGCTGTTTTTT
cdr3_aa: CASSDRGITGELFF

clone_size: NA
v_call: TRBV5-1
j_call: TRBJ2-5
d_call: TRBD2
cdr3_nt: TGCGCCAGCAGCTTGGTTTTTCGGGAGGTACAAGAGACCCAGTACTTC
cdr3_aa: CASSLVFREVQETQYF

clone_size: NA
v_call: TRBV5-6
j_call: TRBJ2-7
d_call: NA
cdr3_nt: TGTGCCAGCGTGAGATGGGCTCTTCCTGGAGAGCAGTACTTC
cdr3_aa: CASVRWALPGEQYF

clone_size: NA
v_call: TRBV6-5
j_call: TRBJ1-4
d_call: TRBD1
cdr3_nt: TGTGCCAGCAGTAACAGGGGAGTGGGGGAAAAACTGTTTTTT
cdr3_aa: CASSNRGVGEKLFF

clone_size: NA
v_call: TRBV2
j_call: TRBJ1-5
d_call: TRBD1
cdr3_nt: TGTGCCAGCAGTGAACAACAGGGGAGGAGGCAGCCCCAGCATTTT
cdr3_aa: CASSEQQGRRQPQHF

clone_size: NA
v_call: TRBV6-5
j_call: TRBJ1-2
d_call: NA
cdr3_nt: TGTGCCAGCAATACTGGGGGCGGAGGTGATGGCTACACCTTC
cdr3_aa: CASNTGGGGDGYTF

clone_size: NA
v_call: TRBV5-5
j_call: TRBJ2-7
d_call: TRBD1
cdr3_nt: TGTGCCAGCAGCTTTAGGACAGGGTCCTACGAGCAGTACTTC
cdr3_aa: CASSFRTGSYEQYF

clone_size: NA
v_call: TRBV3-1/TRBV3-2
j_call: TRBJ2-1
d_call: TRBD2
cdr3_nt: TGTGCCAGCAGCCCCCGGGCGCAAGCGGGAGTTTACAATGAGCAGTTCTTC
cdr3_aa: CASSPRAQAGVYNEQFF

clone_size: NA
v_call: TRBV11-2
j_call: TRBJ1-6
d_call: TRBD1
cdr3_nt: TGTGCCAGCAGCGGCGGGACAGGGAGGAATTCACCCCTCCACTTT
cdr3_aa: CASSGGTGRNSPLHF

clone_size: NA
v_call: TRBV18
j_call: TRBJ1-2
d_call: NA
cdr3_nt: TGTGCCAGCTCACCATCGGGAACTAACTATGGCTACACCTTC
cdr3_aa: CASSPSGTNYGYTF

clone_size: NA
v_call: TRBV5-1
j_call: TRBJ2-5
d_call: TRBD2
cdr3_nt: TGCGCCAGCAGCTTGGAATATCTAGCGGGGGTGTCCCAAGAGACCCAGTACTTC
cdr3_aa: CASSLEYLAGVSQETQYF

clone_size: once
v_call: TRBV6-5
j_call: TRBJ1-2
d_call: TRBD1
cdr3_nt: TGTGCCAGCAGTTACGAGGGGGCCTTGGGTGGCTACACCTTC
cdr3_aa: CASSYEGALGGYTF

clone_size: NA
v_call: TRBV7-9
j_call: TRBJ1-2
d_call: NA
cdr3_nt: TGTGCCAGCAGCTTAGCGCAAGGGGATTACAACTATGGCTACACCTTC
cdr3_aa: CASSLAQGDYNYGYTF

clone_size: few
v_call: TRBV21-1
j_call: TRBJ1-1
d_call: NA
cdr3_nt: TGTGCCAGCAATAAACAGGGGAACACTGAAGCTTTCTTT
cdr3_aa: CASNKQGNTEAFF

clone_size: NA
v_call: TRBV10-3
j_call: TRBJ1-4
d_call: TRBD1
cdr3_nt: TGTGCCATCAGTGAGGGGACAGGGAAGCTCGGGGAAAAACTGTTTTTT
cdr3_aa: CAISEGTGKLGEKLFF